This TCR beta chain was found in a study of T cells after posttransplantation cyclophosphamide. Findings and limits, study-wide: TRB clonality was highly associated with recipient CMV seropositivity and reactivation.

Sequencing used immunoSEQ multiplex PCR; TCRdb keeps in-frame clones, though not all of them. The sample includes some 38,000 clones, none of them occurring once. There are many counts of this clone. Its cognate antigen is unknown. This receptor was taken from a man aged 50 to 60 in good health, CMV-negative, and a related stem cell transplant donor. The sequenced sample was PBMCs.

DNA of the CDR3: TGTGCCAGCGTGTCTACCGAGCAGTTCTTC. It encodes CASVSTEQFF. The chain recombines TRBV2 with TRBJ2-1; no firm D call. V gave up 8 bases and J gave up 10 bases, with 9 bases separating them. This CDR3 region has 10 residues. The germline V gene has CDR1 SNHLY and CDR2 FYNNEI.